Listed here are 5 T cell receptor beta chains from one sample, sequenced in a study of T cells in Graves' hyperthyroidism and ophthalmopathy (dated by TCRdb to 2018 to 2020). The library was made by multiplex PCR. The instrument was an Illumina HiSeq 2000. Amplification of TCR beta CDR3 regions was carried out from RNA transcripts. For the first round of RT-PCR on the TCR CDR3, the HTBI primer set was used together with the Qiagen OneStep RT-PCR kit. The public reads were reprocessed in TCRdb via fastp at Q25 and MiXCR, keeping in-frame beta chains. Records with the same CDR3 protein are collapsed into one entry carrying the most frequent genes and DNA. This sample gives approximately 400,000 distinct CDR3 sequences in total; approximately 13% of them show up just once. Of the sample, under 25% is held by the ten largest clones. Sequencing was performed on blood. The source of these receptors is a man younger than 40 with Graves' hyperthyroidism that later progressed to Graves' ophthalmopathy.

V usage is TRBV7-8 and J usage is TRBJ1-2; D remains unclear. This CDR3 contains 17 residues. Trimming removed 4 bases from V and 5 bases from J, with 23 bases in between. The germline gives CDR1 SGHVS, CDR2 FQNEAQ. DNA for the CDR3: TGTGCCAGCAGCTCTGCAGACAAAGGAGGAACTGGGTATGGCTACACCTTC. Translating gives CASSSADKGGTGYGYTF.

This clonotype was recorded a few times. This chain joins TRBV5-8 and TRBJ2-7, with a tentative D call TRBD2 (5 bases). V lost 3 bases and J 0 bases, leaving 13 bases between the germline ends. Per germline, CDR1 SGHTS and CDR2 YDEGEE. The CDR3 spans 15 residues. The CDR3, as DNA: TGTGCCAGCAGCTCCGACACGGGGAGCTCCTACGAGCAGTACTTC. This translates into CASSSDTGSSYEQYF.

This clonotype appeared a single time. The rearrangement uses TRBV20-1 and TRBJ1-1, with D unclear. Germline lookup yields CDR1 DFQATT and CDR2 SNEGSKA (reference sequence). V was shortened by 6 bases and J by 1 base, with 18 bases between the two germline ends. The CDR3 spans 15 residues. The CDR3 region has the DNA TGCAGTGCCAGACCTCCCGTCCGGGGGAACACTGAAGCTTTCTTT. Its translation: CSARPPVRGNTEAFF.

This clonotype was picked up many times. Here the CDR3 reads CASSLTGGWRNEQFF. CDR3 DNA: TGTGCCAGCAGTTTAACAGGGGGATGGCGGAATGAGCAGTTCTTC. This chain uses TRBV12-3 or TRBV12-4 with TRBJ2-1, with 8 bases fitting TRBD1. V trimming: 2 bases; J trimming: 7 bases; junction bases outside the gene matches: 7. The CDR3 totals 15 residues.

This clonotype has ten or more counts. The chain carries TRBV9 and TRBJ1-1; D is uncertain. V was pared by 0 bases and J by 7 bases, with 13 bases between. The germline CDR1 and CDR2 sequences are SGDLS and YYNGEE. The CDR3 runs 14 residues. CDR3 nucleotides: TGTGCCAGCAGCGTAGGGGCGGGTGGCCTTGAAGCTTTCTTT. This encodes CASSVGAGGLEAFF.